The present TCR beta chain was sequenced within a study of post-analysis software for immune sequencing data. In the study overall: Relapsing-remitting, secondary progressive and progressive-relapsing multiple sclerosis courses were included.

Unique molecular identifiers were carried by the TCR beta cDNA libraries. TCRdb passed the PCR reads through MiXCR, listing each CDR3 protein once. Found here are over 300,000 distinct CDR3 sequences, around 33% of them singletons; the top ten hold 13%. In regard to this clonotype: The antigen remains undetermined.

Germline CDR1 SEHNR, CDR2 FQNEAQ (reference sequence). Trimming cost V 4 bases and J 10 bases, with 12 bases left between them. The CDR3 is 12 amino acids. Points from the study as a whole: About 5 TRBV segments occurring more often in patients than controls included TRBV5-6, TRBV5-1 and TRBV20-1. Strong co-clustering by F measure linked samples that shared a preparation batch.

The chain is built from TRBV7-9 and TRBJ2-3, with a weak D call TRBD1 (5 bases). Input material: blood. This sequence was found in a girl between 5 and 17 years old with multiple sclerosis. The CDR3 here is CASSSGQGSQYF. CDR3 DNA sequence: TGTGCCAGCAGCTCCGGGCAGGGATCGCAGTATTTT.